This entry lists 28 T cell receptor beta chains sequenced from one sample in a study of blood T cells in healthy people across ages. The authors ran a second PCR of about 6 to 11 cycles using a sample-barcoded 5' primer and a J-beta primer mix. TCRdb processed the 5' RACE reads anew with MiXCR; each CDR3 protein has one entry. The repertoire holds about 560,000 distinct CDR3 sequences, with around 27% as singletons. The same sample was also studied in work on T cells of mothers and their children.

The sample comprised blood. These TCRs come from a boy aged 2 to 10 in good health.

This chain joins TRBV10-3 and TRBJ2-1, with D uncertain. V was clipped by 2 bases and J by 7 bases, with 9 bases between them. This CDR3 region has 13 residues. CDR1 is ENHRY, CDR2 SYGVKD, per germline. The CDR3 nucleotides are TGTGCCATCAGTGAGGCCGGATGGAATGAGCAGTTCTTC. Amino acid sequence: CAISEAGWNEQFF.

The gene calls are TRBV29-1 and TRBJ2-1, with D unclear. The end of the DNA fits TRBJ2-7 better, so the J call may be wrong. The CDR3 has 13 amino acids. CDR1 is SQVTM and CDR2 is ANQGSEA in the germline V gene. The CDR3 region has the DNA TGCAGCGTTGGGAACAGTGAAATAGGAGTGCAGTACTTC. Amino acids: CSVGNSEIGVQYF.

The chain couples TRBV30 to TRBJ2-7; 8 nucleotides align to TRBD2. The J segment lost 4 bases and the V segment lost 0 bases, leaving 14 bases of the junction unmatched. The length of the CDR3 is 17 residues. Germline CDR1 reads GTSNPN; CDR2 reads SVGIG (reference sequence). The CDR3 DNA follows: TGTGCCTGGAGTGTACCTCGTAGCGGGAACGTTAGGTACGAGCAGTACTTC. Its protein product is CAWSVPRSGNVRYEQYF.

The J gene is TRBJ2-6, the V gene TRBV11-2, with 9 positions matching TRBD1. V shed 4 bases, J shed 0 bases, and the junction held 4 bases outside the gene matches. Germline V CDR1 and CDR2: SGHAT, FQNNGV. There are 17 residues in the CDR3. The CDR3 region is CASSWDRVGSGANVLTF. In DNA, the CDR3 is TGTGCCAGCAGCTGGGACAGGGTGGGCTCTGGGGCCAACGTCCTGACTTTC.

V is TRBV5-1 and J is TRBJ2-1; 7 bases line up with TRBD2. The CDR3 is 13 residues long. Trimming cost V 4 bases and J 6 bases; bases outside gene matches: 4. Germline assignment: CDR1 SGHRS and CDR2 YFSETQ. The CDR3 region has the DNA TGCGCCAGCAGCGATCCGGGAGGCAATGAGCAGTTCTTC. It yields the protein CASSDPGGNEQFF.

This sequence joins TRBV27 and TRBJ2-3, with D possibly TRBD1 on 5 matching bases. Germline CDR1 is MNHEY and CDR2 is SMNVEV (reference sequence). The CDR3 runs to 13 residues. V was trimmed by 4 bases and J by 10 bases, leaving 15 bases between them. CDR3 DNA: TGTGCCAGCAGTTCCTCCACAGGACGCGCGCAGTATTTT. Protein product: CASSSSTGRAQYF.

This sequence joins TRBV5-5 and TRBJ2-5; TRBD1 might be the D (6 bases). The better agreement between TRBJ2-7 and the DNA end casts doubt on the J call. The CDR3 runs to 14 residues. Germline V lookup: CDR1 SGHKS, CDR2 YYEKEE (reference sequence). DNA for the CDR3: TGTGCCAGCAATTGGGGGCAGAATTCCTACGAGCAGTACTTC. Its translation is CASNWGQNSYEQYF.

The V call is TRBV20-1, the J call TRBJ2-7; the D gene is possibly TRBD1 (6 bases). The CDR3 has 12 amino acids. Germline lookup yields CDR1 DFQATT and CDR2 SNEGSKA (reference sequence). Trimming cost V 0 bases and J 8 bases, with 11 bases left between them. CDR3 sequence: CSARDGDTQQYF. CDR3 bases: TGCAGTGCTAGAGATGGGGACACCCAGCAGTACTTC.

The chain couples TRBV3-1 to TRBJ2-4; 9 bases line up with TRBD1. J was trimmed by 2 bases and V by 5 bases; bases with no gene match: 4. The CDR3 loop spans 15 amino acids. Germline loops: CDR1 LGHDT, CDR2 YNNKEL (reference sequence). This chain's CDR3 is CASSNYRGPKNIQYF. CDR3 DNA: TGTGCCAGCAGCAACTACAGGGGGCCCAAAAACATTCAGTACTTC.

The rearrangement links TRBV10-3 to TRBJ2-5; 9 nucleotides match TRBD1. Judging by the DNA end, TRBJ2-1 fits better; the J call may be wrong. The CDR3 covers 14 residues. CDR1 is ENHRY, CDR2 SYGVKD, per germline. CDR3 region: CAISGDRVNNEQFF. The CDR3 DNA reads TGTGCCATCAGTGGGGACAGGGTCAACAATGAGCAGTTCTTC.

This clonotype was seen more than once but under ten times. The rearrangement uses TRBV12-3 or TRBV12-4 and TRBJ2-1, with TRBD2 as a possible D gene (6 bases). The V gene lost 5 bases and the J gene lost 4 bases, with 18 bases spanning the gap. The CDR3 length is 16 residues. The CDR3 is CASSGPLLAGYNEQFF. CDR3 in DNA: TGTGCCAGCAGTGGCCCCCTACTAGCAGGGTACAATGAGCAGTTCTTC.

The CDR3 DNA reads TGTGCCAGCAGCTTAGTGAACAGGGTGAACCTGCCCCAGCATTTT. Its protein product is CASSLVNRVNLPQHF. The rearrangement joins TRBV11-2 to TRBJ1-5; TRBD1 might be the D (6 bases). V was pared by 1 base and J by 9 bases, with 16 bases between. The CDR3 is 15 amino acids. From germline, CDR1 is SGHAT and CDR2 FQNNGV. Drawing the rest from reference TRBV11-2 and TRBJ1-5, the complete variable domain is EAGVAQSPRYKIIEKRQSVAFWCNPISGHATLYWYQQILGQGPKLLIQFQNNGVVDDSQLPKDRFSAERLKGVDSTLKIQPAKLEDSAVYLCASSLVNRVNLPQHFGDGTRLSIL.

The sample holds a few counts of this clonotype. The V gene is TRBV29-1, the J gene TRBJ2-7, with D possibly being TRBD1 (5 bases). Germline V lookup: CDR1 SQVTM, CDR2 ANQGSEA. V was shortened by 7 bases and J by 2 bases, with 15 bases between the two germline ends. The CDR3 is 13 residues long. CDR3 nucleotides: TGCAGCGCAAAAGGGGCAGGCGCCTACGAGCAGTACTTC. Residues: CSAKGAGAYEQYF.

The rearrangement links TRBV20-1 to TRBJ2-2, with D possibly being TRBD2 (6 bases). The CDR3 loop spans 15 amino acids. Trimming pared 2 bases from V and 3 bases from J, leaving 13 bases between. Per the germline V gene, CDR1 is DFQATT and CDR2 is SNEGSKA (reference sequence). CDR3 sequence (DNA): TGCAGTGCTAGAAATAGGGACTTTTACACCGGGGAGCTGTTTTTT. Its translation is CSARNRDFYTGELFF.

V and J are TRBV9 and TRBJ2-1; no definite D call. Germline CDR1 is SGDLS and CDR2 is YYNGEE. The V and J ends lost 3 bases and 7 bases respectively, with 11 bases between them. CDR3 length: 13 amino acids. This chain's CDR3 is CASSARVANEQFF. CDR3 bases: TGTGCCAGCAGCGCTAGAGTCGCAAATGAGCAGTTCTTC.

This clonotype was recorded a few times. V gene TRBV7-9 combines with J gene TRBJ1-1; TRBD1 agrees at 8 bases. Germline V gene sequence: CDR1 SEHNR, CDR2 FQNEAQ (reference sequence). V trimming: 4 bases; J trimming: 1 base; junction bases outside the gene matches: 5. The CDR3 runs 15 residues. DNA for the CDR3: TGTGCCAGCAGCTCCACCGGGACAGGGAACACTGAAGCTTTCTTT. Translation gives CASSSTGTGNTEAFF.

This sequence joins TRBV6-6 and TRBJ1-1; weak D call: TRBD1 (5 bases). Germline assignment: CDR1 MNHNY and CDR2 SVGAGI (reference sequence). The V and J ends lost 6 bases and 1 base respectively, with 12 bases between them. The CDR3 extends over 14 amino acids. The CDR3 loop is CASSRSTGNTEAFF. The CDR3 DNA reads TGTGCCAGCAGCAGAAGCACAGGGAACACTGAAGCTTTCTTT.

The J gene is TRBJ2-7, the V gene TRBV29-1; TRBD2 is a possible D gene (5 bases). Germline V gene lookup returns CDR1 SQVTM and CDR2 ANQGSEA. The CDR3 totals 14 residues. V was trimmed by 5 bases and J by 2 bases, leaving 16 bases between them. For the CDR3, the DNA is TGCAGCGTTTTGGACCGGGGATCTCCCTACGAGCAGTACTTC. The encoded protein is CSVLDRGSPYEQYF.

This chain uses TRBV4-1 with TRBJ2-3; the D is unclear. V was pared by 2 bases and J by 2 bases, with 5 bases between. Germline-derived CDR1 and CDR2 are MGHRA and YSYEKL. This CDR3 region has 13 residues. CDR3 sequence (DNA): TGCGCCAGCAGCCAAACTATCACAGATACGCAGTATTTT. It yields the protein CASSQTITDTQYF.

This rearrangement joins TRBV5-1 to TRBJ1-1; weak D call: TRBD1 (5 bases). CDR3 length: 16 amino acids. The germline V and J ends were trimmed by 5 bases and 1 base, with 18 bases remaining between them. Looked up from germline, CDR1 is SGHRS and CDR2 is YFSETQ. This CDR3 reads CASSLGGAPGNTEAFF. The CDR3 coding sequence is TGCGCCAGCAGTTTAGGAGGGGCTCCTGGGAACACTGAAGCTTTCTTT.

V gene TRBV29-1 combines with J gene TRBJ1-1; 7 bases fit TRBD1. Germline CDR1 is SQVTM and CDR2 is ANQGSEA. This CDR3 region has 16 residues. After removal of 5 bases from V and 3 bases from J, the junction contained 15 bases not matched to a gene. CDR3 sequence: CSVSPHTKTGDTEAFF. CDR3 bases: TGCAGCGTTTCCCCCCACACCAAAACAGGGGACACTGAAGCTTTCTTT.

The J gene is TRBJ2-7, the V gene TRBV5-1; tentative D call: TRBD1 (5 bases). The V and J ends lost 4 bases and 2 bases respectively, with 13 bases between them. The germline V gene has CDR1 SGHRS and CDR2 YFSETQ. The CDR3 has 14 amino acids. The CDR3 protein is CASSGAVPTYEQYF. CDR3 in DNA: TGCGCCAGCAGCGGGGCAGTTCCGACCTACGAGCAGTACTTC.

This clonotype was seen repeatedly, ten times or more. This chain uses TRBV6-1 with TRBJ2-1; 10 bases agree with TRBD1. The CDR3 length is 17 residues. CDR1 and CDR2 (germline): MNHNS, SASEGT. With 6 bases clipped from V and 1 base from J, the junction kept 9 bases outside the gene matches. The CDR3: CASRKRQGARSYNEQFF. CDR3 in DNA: TGTGCCAGCAGGAAACGACAGGGGGCAAGGTCCTACAATGAGCAGTTCTTC.

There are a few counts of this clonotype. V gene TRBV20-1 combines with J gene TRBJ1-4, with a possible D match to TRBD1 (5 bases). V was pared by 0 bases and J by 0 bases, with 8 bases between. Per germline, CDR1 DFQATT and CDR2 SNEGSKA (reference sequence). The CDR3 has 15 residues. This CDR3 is CSARDGAATNEKLFF. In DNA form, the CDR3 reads TGCAGTGCTAGAGATGGGGCGGCAACTAATGAAAAACTGTTTTTT.

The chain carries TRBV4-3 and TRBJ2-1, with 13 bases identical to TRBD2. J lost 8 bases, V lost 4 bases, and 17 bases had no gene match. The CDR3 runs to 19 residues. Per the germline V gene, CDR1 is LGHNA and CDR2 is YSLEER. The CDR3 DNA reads TGCGCCAGCAGCCCCAATTGGCTCAGGACTAGCGGGAGAGTAGATGAGCAGTTCTTC. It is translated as CASSPNWLRTSGRVDEQFF.

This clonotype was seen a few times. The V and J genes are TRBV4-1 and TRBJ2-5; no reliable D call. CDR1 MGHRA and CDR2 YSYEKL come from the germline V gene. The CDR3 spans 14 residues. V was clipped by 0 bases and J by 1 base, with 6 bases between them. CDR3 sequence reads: CASSQDPIQETQYF. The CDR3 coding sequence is TGCGCCAGCAGCCAAGATCCGATCCAAGAGACCCAGTACTTC.

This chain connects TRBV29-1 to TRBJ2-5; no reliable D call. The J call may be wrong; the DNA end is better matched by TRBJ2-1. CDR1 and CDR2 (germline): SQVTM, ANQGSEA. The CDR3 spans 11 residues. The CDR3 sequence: CSGSQYNEQFF. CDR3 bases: TGCAGCGGTTCTCAGTACAATGAGCAGTTCTTC.

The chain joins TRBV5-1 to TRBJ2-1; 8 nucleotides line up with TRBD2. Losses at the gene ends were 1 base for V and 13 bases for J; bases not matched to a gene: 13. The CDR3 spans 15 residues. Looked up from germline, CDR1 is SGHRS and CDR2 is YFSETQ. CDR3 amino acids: CASSLRTSGAPGQFF. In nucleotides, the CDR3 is TGCGCCAGCAGCTTGAGAACTAGCGGAGCTCCTGGACAGTTCTTC. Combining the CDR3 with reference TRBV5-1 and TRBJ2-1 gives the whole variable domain KAGVTQTPRYLIKTRGQQVTLSCSPISGHRSVSWYQQTPGQGLQFLFEYFSETQRNKGNFPGRFSGRQFSNSRSEMNVSTLELGDSALYLCASSLRTSGAPGQFFGPGTRLTVL.